A single T cell receptor (beta chain) is shown here with its context. It has no known antigen specificity. Base quality data are lacking; no much larger clone is found one base away. This sample was included in a study of CD4 T cells in relation to SARS-CoV-2 and coronaviruses (dated by TCRdb to about 2021). Turning to the overall study: In the ViraFEST assay, PBMCs were cultured with antigen for 10 days, after which TCR beta CDR3s were sequenced to identify antigen-specific clonal expansions. An HIV-1 Nef peptide pool or a no-peptide culture served as the negative reference condition. Patient-derived lymphoblastoid cell lines were used to map the HLA restriction of shared crossreactive spike epitopes. At the level of individual TCR clonotypes, the study measured memory CD4+ T cell crossreactivity between SARS-CoV-2 spike protein and common cold coronavirus spike proteins. Samples from three pre-COVID donors and the naive versus memory experiments were sequenced with the Adaptive Biotechnologies TCR-sequencing kit; other data were Illumina-based. Expansion assays from other donors in the study were sequenced with a different, Illumina-based TCR-beta assay. Study-wide findings and limitations: Crossreactive clones showed significantly weaker SARS-CoV-2-driven expansion than monoreactive clones, consistent with antigenic imprinting. Memory CD4+ clonotypes crossrecognizing SARS-CoV-2 and at least one common cold coronavirus spike were found in roughly 65% of donors. Small numbers of patients and of tested TCRs limited the study. No donor contributed both pre-pandemic and post-infection samples, which limited tracing the source of pre-existing responses. Since the crossreactivity analysis centred on spike protein, crossreactivity against other viral proteins was not assessed.

The library was obtained by the immunoSEQ multiplex PCR assay. As for the original processing: During preprocessing, nonproductive sequences were discarded, as were any CDR3s that did not begin with C, did not end with F or W, or were shorter than 7 amino acids. The MANAFEST web app was used to call antigen-specific clonotypes on the basis of expansion compared with the reference and with other culture wells. A clone counted as positive if significantly expanded in 2 of 3 replicate wells versus the reference culture at FDR below 0.05. A further requirement for positive clones was significant expansion compared with all other tandem wells, along with an odds ratio above 5. CDR3 homology was measured as pairwise Levenshtein distance, computed with the stringdist R package after trimming three terminal residues from each end. The immuneACCESS repertoire file appears here via TCRdb, limited to in-frame rearrangements. These files lack a portion of the clones; in checked studies, under half of the deficit traces to unresolved V genes, and the cause of the others is not known. D and trimming were read from the DNA, whereas the V and J calls and clone size are those reported in that table. In all, the sample holds more than 15,000 clones, and approximately 78% of those were seen once. The biggest ten clones account for under 20% of the sample.

Trimmed from V: 5 bases; trimmed from J: 2 bases; junction bases lacking a gene match: 10. The CDR3 contains 17 residues, cysteine and phenylalanine counted. The entry retains the CDR3 DNA only, 51 bases that are in frame from base 1. CDR1 and CDR2, per the germline V gene, are MDHEN and SYDVKM. CD4+ T cells from unexposed donors were collected before the COVID-19 pandemic (2011-2018). The EasySep CD4+ T cell isolation kit was used to isolate CD4+ T cells once the cultures had run for 9 to 11 days. As cell number allowed, CD4+ T cells from unexposed donors were tested for reactivity to SARS-CoV-2 S and N and to four common cold coronavirus spike pools. Each well received about 2 million PBMCs, cultured in IMDM supplemented with approximately 5.2% human AB serum and about 9.2 IU/ml IL-2. Half of the culture medium was replaced with fresh IL-2-containing medium on days 3 and 7. In general, triplicate replicate wells were used for every peptide culture condition. Leukapheresis product for the unexposed donors was bought commercially. Ficoll-Paque PLUS gradient centrifugation was used to isolate PBMCs from leukapheresis product or whole blood. PBMCs were either cryopreserved at -140 degrees C or used fresh in the expansion assay. The QIAamp Micro DNA Kit was used to extract genomic DNA from the CD4+ T cells.

This receptor was obtained from a human donor in good health. Material for sequencing was CD4+ T cells from PBMCs, cultured in vitro. The chain is made from TRBV28 and TRBJ2-3; TRBD2 fits 10 bases in the junction. The DNA sequence is given as TGTGCCAGCAGTGGGGCCGGCAGCGGGAGGGCCACAGATACGCAGTATTTT. This yields the protein CASSGAGSGRATDTQYF.